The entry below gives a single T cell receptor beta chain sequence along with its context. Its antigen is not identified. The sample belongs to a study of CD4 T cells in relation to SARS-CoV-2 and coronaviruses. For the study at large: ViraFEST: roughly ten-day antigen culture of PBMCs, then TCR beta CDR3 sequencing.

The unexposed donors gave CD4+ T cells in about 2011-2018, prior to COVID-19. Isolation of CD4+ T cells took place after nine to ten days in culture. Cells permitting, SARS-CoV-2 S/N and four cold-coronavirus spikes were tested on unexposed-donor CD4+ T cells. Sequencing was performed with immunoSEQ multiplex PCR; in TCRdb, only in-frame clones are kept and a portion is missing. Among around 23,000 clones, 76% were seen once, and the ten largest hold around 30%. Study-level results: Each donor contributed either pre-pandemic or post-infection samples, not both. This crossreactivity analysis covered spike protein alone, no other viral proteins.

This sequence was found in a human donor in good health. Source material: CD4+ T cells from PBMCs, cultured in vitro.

DNA for the CDR3: TGTGCCAGCAGCTTATCGGCAGGGGCGATGGAGACCCAGTACTTC. This encodes CASSLSAGAMETQYF. The chain combines TRBV7-3 with TRBJ2-5; D might be TRBD1 (6 bases). The germline V and J ends were trimmed by 2 bases and 5 bases, with 15 bases remaining between them. The CDR3 has 15 amino acids. CDR1 and CDR2 from the germline V gene are SGHTA and FQGTGA.